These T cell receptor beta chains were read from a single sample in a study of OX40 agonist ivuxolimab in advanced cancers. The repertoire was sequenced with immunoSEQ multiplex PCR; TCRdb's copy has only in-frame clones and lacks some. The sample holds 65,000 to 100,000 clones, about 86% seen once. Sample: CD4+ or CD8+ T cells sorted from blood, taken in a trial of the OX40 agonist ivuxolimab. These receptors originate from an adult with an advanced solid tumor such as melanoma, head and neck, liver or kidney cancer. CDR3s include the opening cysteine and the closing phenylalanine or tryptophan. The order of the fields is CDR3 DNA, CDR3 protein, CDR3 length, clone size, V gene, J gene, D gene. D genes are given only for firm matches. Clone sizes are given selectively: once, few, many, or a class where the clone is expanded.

CDR3nt: TGTGCCAGCAGCTTAGGTTGCAGGGGTGGGTATGGCTACACCTTC
CDR3aa: CASSLGCRGGYGYTF
len: 15
abundance: .
v_gene: TRBV7-4
j_gene: TRBJ1-2
d_gene: .

CDR3nt: TGTGCCAGCAGTACCCGCCTTGGGGAGAAACCCCAGCATTTT
CDR3aa: CASSTRLGEKPQHF
len: 14
abundance: .
v_gene: TRBV28
j_gene: TRBJ1-5
d_gene: .

CDR3nt: TGTGCCAGCAGCCGTATCTCGGCGCGGCGGATGAGCAATCAGCCCCAGCATTTT
CDR3aa: CASSRISARRMSNQPQHF
len: 18
abundance: few
v_gene: TRBV28
j_gene: TRBJ1-5
d_gene: .

CDR3nt: TGTGCCAGCAGCTTTGCTATAGGGGGCAATCAGCCCCAGCATTTT
CDR3aa: CASSFAIGGNQPQHF
len: 15
abundance: .
v_gene: TRBV5-5
j_gene: TRBJ1-5
d_gene: .

CDR3nt: TGTGCCAGCAGCATCAACGCCGGGACAGGGGGAGGCGAGCAGTACTTC
CDR3aa: CASSINAGTGGGEQYF
len: 16
abundance: .
v_gene: TRBV28
j_gene: TRBJ2-7
d_gene: TRBD1

CDR3nt: TGTGCCAGCAGCTTAGGAGGGACTAGTCACACGGAGACCCAGTACTTC
CDR3aa: CASSLGGTSHTETQYF
len: 16
abundance: .
v_gene: TRBV7-9
j_gene: TRBJ2-5
d_gene: TRBD2

CDR3nt: TGTGCCAGCAGCTTACGCCGCCCCGATCCTCGAACGGAGACCCAGTACTTC
CDR3aa: CASSLRRPDPRTETQYF
len: 17
abundance: .
v_gene: TRBV13
j_gene: TRBJ2-5
d_gene: .

CDR3nt: TGTGCCAGCAGTTTTAGGGCCTATGGCTACACCTTC
CDR3aa: CASSFRAYGYTF
len: 12
abundance: .
v_gene: TRBV28
j_gene: TRBJ1-2
d_gene: .

CDR3nt: TGTGCCAGCAGCTCTAGTGCCCTCGGCTCCTACGAGCAGTACTTC
CDR3aa: CASSSSALGSYEQYF
len: 15
abundance: .
v_gene: TRBV7-2
j_gene: TRBJ2-7
d_gene: .

CDR3nt: TGTGCCAGCAGCTTAGGACAGCCTTATAGCAATCAGCCCCAGCATTTT
CDR3aa: CASSLGQPYSNQPQHF
len: 16
abundance: .
v_gene: TRBV5-4
j_gene: TRBJ1-5
d_gene: .

CDR3nt: TGTGCCAGCAGTGAGTCGACAGGGGGACCGGGAAACACCATATATTTT
CDR3aa: CASSESTGGPGNTIYF
len: 16
abundance: .
v_gene: TRBV6-1
j_gene: TRBJ1-3
d_gene: TRBD1

CDR3nt: TGTGCCAGCAGCTTAGGCGCTCTGATCCAAGAGACCCAGTACTTC
CDR3aa: CASSLGALIQETQYF
len: 15
abundance: .
v_gene: TRBV7-2
j_gene: TRBJ2-5
d_gene: .

CDR3nt: TGTGCCAGCAGCCAAGGGAGTGGCCCCCAAGAGACCCAGTACTTC
CDR3aa: CASSQGSGPQETQYF
len: 15
abundance: .
v_gene: TRBV6-6
j_gene: TRBJ2-5
d_gene: .

CDR3nt: TGTGCCAGCTCATCCGGGACAGCGAACACCGGGGAGCTGTTTTTT
CDR3aa: CASSSGTANTGELFF
len: 15
abundance: .
v_gene: TRBV18
j_gene: TRBJ2-2
d_gene: TRBD1

CDR3nt: TGTGCCAGCAGCATACCGAGAGAGGTCTATGGCTACACCTTC
CDR3aa: CASSIPREVYGYTF
len: 14
abundance: .
v_gene: TRBV7-2
j_gene: TRBJ1-2
d_gene: .

CDR3nt: TGCGCCAGCAGCCCCTTCTTTCAGAACACCGGGGAGCTGTTTTTT
CDR3aa: CASSPFFQNTGELFF
len: 15
abundance: .
v_gene: TRBV5-1
j_gene: TRBJ2-2
d_gene: .

CDR3nt: TGTGCCAGCAGATTACAGGGGGTGGGAACTGAAGCTTTCTTT
CDR3aa: CASRLQGVGTEAFF
len: 14
abundance: few
v_gene: TRBV7-2
j_gene: TRBJ1-1
d_gene: TRBD1

CDR3nt: TGTGCCAGCAGCGGGGTATACAACAATGAGCAGTTCTTC
CDR3aa: CASSGVYNNEQFF
len: 13
abundance: .
v_gene: TRBV9
j_gene: TRBJ2-1
d_gene: .

CDR3nt: TGCGCCAGCGCTCAAAGCGCACAGGGGCCCTACGAGCAGTACTTC
CDR3aa: CASAQSAQGPYEQYF
len: 15
abundance: .
v_gene: TRBV4-1
j_gene: TRBJ2-7
d_gene: TRBD1

CDR3nt: TGTGCCAGCAGTCCCTTTGGGACAGACTCCTACGAGCAGTACTTC
CDR3aa: CASSPFGTDSYEQYF
len: 15
abundance: .
v_gene: TRBV7-2
j_gene: TRBJ2-7
d_gene: TRBD1

CDR3nt: TGTGCCAGCAGCTTACGTGGGGGGGCCACAGATACGCAGTATTTT
CDR3aa: CASSLRGGATDTQYF
len: 15
abundance: .
v_gene: TRBV7-9
j_gene: TRBJ2-3
d_gene: .

CDR3nt: TGCGCCAGCAGCTTGGAGGACAGCCTAACTTCTGGAAACACCATATATTTT
CDR3aa: CASSLEDSLTSGNTIYF
len: 17
abundance: once
v_gene: TRBV5-1
j_gene: TRBJ1-3
d_gene: .

CDR3nt: TGTGCCAGCAGCTTACTAGCGGGGGGTAAATATGAGCAGTTCTTC
CDR3aa: CASSLLAGGKYEQFF
len: 15
abundance: .
v_gene: TRBV7-2
j_gene: TRBJ2-1
d_gene: TRBD2

CDR3nt: TGTGCCAGCAGCTTGGGTCGCACAGATACGCAGTATTTT
CDR3aa: CASSLGRTDTQYF
len: 13
abundance: .
v_gene: TRBV7-8
j_gene: TRBJ2-3
d_gene: .

CDR3nt: TGTGCCAGCAGAGCCAGCGGGGGGGGCACAGATACGCAGTATTTT
CDR3aa: CASRASGGGTDTQYF
len: 15
abundance: .
v_gene: TRBV2
j_gene: TRBJ2-3
d_gene: TRBD2

CDR3nt: TGTGCCAGCAGTAACCGGAAGCGGGGTAGATCTAATGAGCAGTTCTTC
CDR3aa: CASSNRKRGRSNEQFF
len: 16
abundance: .
v_gene: TRBV11-1
j_gene: TRBJ2-1
d_gene: TRBD2

CDR3nt: TGCGCCAGCAGCGCCCGGGACAGGGGCGACAATGAGCAGTTCTTC
CDR3aa: CASSARDRGDNEQFF
len: 15
abundance: .
v_gene: TRBV5-1
j_gene: TRBJ2-1
d_gene: TRBD1

CDR3nt: TGTGCCAGCAGTTTGGGGATGATAATTAGCACAGATACGCAGTATTTT
CDR3aa: CASSLGMIISTDTQYF
len: 16
abundance: .
v_gene: TRBV28
j_gene: TRBJ2-3
d_gene: .

CDR3nt: TGTGCCAGCGCCATTAGCTACGAGCAGTACTTC
CDR3aa: CASAISYEQYF
len: 11
abundance: .
v_gene: TRBV28
j_gene: TRBJ2-7
d_gene: .

CDR3nt: TGTGCCAGCAGAAATCGGGACATAATTTTTTTT
CDR3aa: CASRNRDIIFF
len: 11
abundance: .
v_gene: TRBV27
j_gene: TRBJ1-5
d_gene: .

CDR3nt: TGTGCCAGCAGCTTAGGGGGACTAGCGGGAGAGGAAGGTAATGAGCAGTTCTTC
CDR3aa: CASSLGGLAGEEGNEQFF
len: 18
abundance: .
v_gene: TRBV11-2
j_gene: TRBJ2-1
d_gene: TRBD2

CDR3nt: TGTGCCAGCAGTGCGGTATCCTATAATTCACCCCTCCACTTT
CDR3aa: CASSAVSYNSPLHF
len: 14
abundance: .
v_gene: TRBV25-1
j_gene: TRBJ1-6
d_gene: .

CDR3nt: TGTGCCAGCAGTTTATGGTCGACTAATGAAAAACTGTTTTTT
CDR3aa: CASSLWSTNEKLFF
len: 14
abundance: .
v_gene: TRBV28
j_gene: TRBJ1-4
d_gene: .

CDR3nt: TGTGCCAGTAGAACGGGACAGGGGGCCTACGAGCAGTACTTC
CDR3aa: CASRTGQGAYEQYF
len: 14
abundance: .
v_gene: TRBV19
j_gene: TRBJ2-7
d_gene: TRBD1

CDR3nt: TGTGCCACCAGCAGAGAGCGGACCTACGAGCAGTACTTC
CDR3aa: CATSRERTYEQYF
len: 13
abundance: .
v_gene: TRBV15
j_gene: TRBJ2-7
d_gene: .

CDR3nt: TGCAGCGGATTCCGGGACCCCACAGATACGCAGTATTTT
CDR3aa: CSGFRDPTDTQYF
len: 13
abundance: .
v_gene: TRBV29-1
j_gene: TRBJ2-3
d_gene: .

CDR3nt: TGCGCCAGCAGCCAAGATTTCCCCCCCCTTGGTGAAGCTTTCTTT
CDR3aa: CASSQDFPPLGEAFF
len: 15
abundance: .
v_gene: TRBV4-1
j_gene: TRBJ1-1
d_gene: .

CDR3nt: TGTGCCAGCAGCTTGGCGGGGGGGAACACAGATACGCAGTATTTT
CDR3aa: CASSLAGGNTDTQYF
len: 15
abundance: .
v_gene: TRBV7-2
j_gene: TRBJ2-3
d_gene: TRBD2

CDR3nt: TGTGCCCCCCAATGGCATGGGGAAGGGGTCCAGAACACTGAAGCTTTCTTT
CDR3aa: CAPQWHGEGVQNTEAFF
len: 17
abundance: .
v_gene: TRBV7-9
j_gene: TRBJ1-1
d_gene: .

CDR3nt: TGCAGCATCGGCAGGGGCAACTATGGCTACACCTTC
CDR3aa: CSIGRGNYGYTF
len: 12
abundance: .
v_gene: TRBV29-1
j_gene: TRBJ1-2
d_gene: .

CDR3nt: TGTGCCAGCAGCTACAGGGCTGGAAACACCATATATTTT
CDR3aa: CASSYRAGNTIYF
len: 13
abundance: .
v_gene: TRBV4-2
j_gene: TRBJ1-3
d_gene: .

CDR3nt: TGTGCCAGTAGTGGACAGGGGGCTAAGTCCTACGAGCAGTACTTC
CDR3aa: CASSGQGAKSYEQYF
len: 15
abundance: .
v_gene: TRBV19
j_gene: TRBJ2-7
d_gene: TRBD1

CDR3nt: TGTGCCAGCAGCTTAACCGGGTACGAGCAGTACTTC
CDR3aa: CASSLTGYEQYF
len: 12
abundance: .
v_gene: TRBV11-2
j_gene: TRBJ2-7
d_gene: .

CDR3nt: TGTGCCAGCAGCCCCGCCCAACCTAGCACAGATACGCAGTATTTT
CDR3aa: CASSPAQPSTDTQYF
len: 15
abundance: .
v_gene: TRBV5-4
j_gene: TRBJ2-3
d_gene: .

CDR3nt: TGTGCCAGCAGCTTGTTTCTGGGAGGAGAGACCCAGTACTTC
CDR3aa: CASSLFLGGETQYF
len: 14
abundance: .
v_gene: TRBV5-6
j_gene: TRBJ2-5
d_gene: .

CDR3nt: TGTGCCAGCACTCACTCAGGGGGTCTGAACACTGAAGCTTTCTTT
CDR3aa: CASTHSGGLNTEAFF
len: 15
abundance: .
v_gene: TRBV6-6
j_gene: TRBJ1-1
d_gene: TRBD1

CDR3nt: TGCGCCAGCAGCTTCCAAGGGGATCAGCCCCAGCATTTT
CDR3aa: CASSFQGDQPQHF
len: 13
abundance: once
v_gene: TRBV5-1
j_gene: TRBJ1-5
d_gene: .

CDR3nt: TGTGCCAGCAGAGACAGGGCCTCGAACACCGGGGAGCTGTTTTTT
CDR3aa: CASRDRASNTGELFF
len: 15
abundance: .
v_gene: TRBV2
j_gene: TRBJ2-2
d_gene: TRBD1

CDR3nt: TGTGCCAGCAGAACGGAGGGGTTTTATAATTCACCCCTCCACTTT
CDR3aa: CASRTEGFYNSPLHF
len: 15
abundance: .
v_gene: TRBV7-2
j_gene: TRBJ1-6
d_gene: .

CDR3nt: TGTGCCAGTAGTCCGGGACCGGGACAAGAGACCCAGTACTTC
CDR3aa: CASSPGPGQETQYF
len: 14
abundance: once
v_gene: TRBV19
j_gene: TRBJ2-5
d_gene: .

CDR3nt: TGTGCCAGCAGAGCGGACAGGACAGATACGCAGTATTTT
CDR3aa: CASRADRTDTQYF
len: 13
abundance: .
v_gene: TRBV6-1
j_gene: TRBJ2-3
d_gene: TRBD1